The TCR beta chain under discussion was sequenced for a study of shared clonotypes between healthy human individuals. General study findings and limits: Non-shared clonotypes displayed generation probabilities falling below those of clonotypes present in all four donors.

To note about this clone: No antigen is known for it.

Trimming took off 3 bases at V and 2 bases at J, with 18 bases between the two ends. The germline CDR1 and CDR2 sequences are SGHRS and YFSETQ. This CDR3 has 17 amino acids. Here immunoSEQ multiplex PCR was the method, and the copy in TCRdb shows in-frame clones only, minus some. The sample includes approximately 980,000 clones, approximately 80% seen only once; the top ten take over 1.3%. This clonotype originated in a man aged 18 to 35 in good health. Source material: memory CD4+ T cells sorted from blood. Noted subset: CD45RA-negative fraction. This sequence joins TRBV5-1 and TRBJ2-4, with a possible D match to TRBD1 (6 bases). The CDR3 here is CASSYNIQGLTKNIQYF. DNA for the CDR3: TGCGCCAGCAGCTATAATATACAGGGTCTAACCAAAAACATTCAGTACTTC.